This T cell receptor (beta chain) is from a study of identical twins (dated by TCRdb to 2016 to 2017). Regarding the study in general: To test whether fetal clonotypes persist, this study deep-sequenced TCR alpha and beta repertoires from monozygotic twins, from unrelated adults of various ages, and from cord blood. Replicate twin experiments were performed at different times using different library preparation protocols to rule out contamination.

Including cysteine and phenylalanine, the CDR3 has 13 amino acids. The read is trimmed to its CDR3 DNA, 39 bases read in frame from base 1. Trimming costs V 5 bases and J 3 bases, and their ends lie 11 bases apart. The germline V gene supplies CDR1 MNHNS and CDR2 SASEGT. Overall results and qualifications from the work: Out-of-frame TCR alpha sharing in monozygotic twins was systematically underestimated by recombination models, whereas sharing between unrelated individuals was in agreement with the recombination models. Compared with coincidental sharing between unrelated individuals, out-of-frame TCR alpha sequences shared between twins showed an excess of sequences with low generation probability. Abundant cord blood beta clonotypes had fewer insertions, young adult naive repertoires showed a similar but weaker trend, and memory repertoires showed no such trend. The excess sharing between twins in beta out-of-frame sequences was weaker because fewer shared sequences reduced the signal-to-noise ratio. Conclusions relied on cross-sectional statistical analysis, since the same donors could not be followed over many years. Zero-insertion analyses could be partly confounded by invariant T cells such as MAIT and iNKT, though diverse VJ usage argued against such confounding for most clonotypes.

Details on this clonotype: The antigen it binds to is not known. No much larger clone is present one base from it, and per-base qualities are unavailable.

Receptor libraries were prepared by 5' RACE. This sample was sequenced with an Illumina HiSeq 2000. A universal primer binding site was added through template switching, and the final cDNA carried a unique molecular identifier so that TCR cDNA molecules could be counted accurately. Specific primers in the conserved constant-segment region were used to synthesize first-strand cDNA for the TCR alpha and beta chains. To control for contamination, every cDNA library carried two barcodes: a SMART-Mk sample barcode plus Illumina barcodes. TruSeq adapter sequences and Illumina sample barcodes were added in two successive PCR steps. The Illumina HiSeq platform was used with custom primers to sequence TCR alpha and beta cDNA libraries. Turning to the authors' computational methods: Raw reads were processed with MiGEC to extract unique molecular identifiers, and MiXCR was used to determine CDR3 positions. Recombination models were inferred per individual with the repgenHMM and IGoR tools using an EM algorithm. The tcR package in R was used for shared clonotype analysis, with sharing normalized by the product of cloneset sizes. To study raw recombination free of thymic and clonal selection effects, out-of-frame nonproductive sequences were analyzed. TCRdb reanalyzed the raw reads on its own, using fastp at Q25 for trimming and MiXCR for clone calling, and kept in-frame beta chains. Each CDR3 protein appears once, grouped with its most common genes and DNA. TCRdb, not the authors, supplied the V and J calls. The sample table shows about 470,000 distinct CDR3 sequences, and roughly 24% are seen once. 2.5% to 3.5% of the sample is held by the ten biggest clonotypes.

Only healthy Caucasian donors were included. Three pairs of female monozygotic twins, all aged about 18 to 30 years, were included in the twin cohort. Positive isolation kits from Invitrogen were used to isolate CD4+ and CD8+ T cell populations. The same specimen was also included in a second study, on T cells expressing NK-cell markers. That second report states: Roughly 8 donors provided sorted CD3+CD56+NKG2C+, CD3+CD56+NKG2C- and CD3+CD56-NKG2C+ T-cell subsets, whose TCR beta-chain repertoires were profiled. Of the eight sequenced donors, seven were found to be HCMV-seropositive and one was found to be HCMV-seronegative. To restrict sorting to alphabetaTCR-expressing T cells, an anti-gammadeltaTCR antibody was added in several experiments. For six donors, the dominant CD3+CD56+NKG2C+ clonotypes were among the top 10 CD8+ clonotypes and accounted for about 1.0-7.0% of CD8+ T cells. Those dominant clonotypes were again the most abundant among CD3+CD56-NKG2C+ cells in a handful of donors, at roughly 25-65%. Whether the expanded NKG2C-expressing T cell clones were specific for HCMV antigens was left unclear. Randomly selected healthy volunteers, three men and five women, were used as the eight sequenced donors. To determine HCMV serostatus, a commercial ELISA kit was used to detect HCMV-specific IgG in serum. MIGEC was used to demultiplex reads and group reads by UMI, and MiTCR was used to assemble and quantify clonotypes. To remove erroneous sequences, TCR cDNA sequences were retained only when supported by two or more reads. The tcR package was used for downstream repertoire analysis, and clonotypes were matched across fractions by CDR3 nucleotide sequence plus V segment. VDJmatch was used to annotate antigen specificity against VDJdb, with one amino acid substitution allowed in CDR3.

The sequence was collected from a woman between 18 and 29 years old in good health. The receptor chain draws on TRBV6-1 and TRBJ2-7; the D gene lacks a confident call. The sample was CD4+ T cells sorted from blood. The CDR3 corresponds to CASSRTANYEQYF. The base sequence is TGTGCCAGCAGTCGGACGGCAAACTACGAGCAGTACTTC.